This T cell receptor beta chain originates from a study of T cells in Graves' hyperthyroidism and ophthalmopathy. Study-wide context: Peripheral blood was drawn at first diagnosis, prior to all treatment.

Amplification targeted TCR beta CDR3 regions from RNA transcripts. First-round RT-PCR targeting the TCR CDR3 was performed with the HTBI primer set. TCRdb independently ran MiXCR on the multiplex PCR reads; one entry per CDR3 protein. The sample records hundreds of thousands of distinct CDR3 sequences, about 15% being singletons. Germline CDR1 is SGHDN and CDR2 is FVKESK. Trimming cost V 1 base and J 2 bases; bases outside gene matches: 5. The CDR3 contains 15 residues. Individuals with ophthalmopathy presented a Clinical Activity Score of at least 3, a NOSPECS grade of at least 4 and a duration under 3 months. Uncontrolled infections, other autoimmune diseases, pregnancy or lactation led to exclusion of patients. Diagnoses used clinical symptoms, serum thyroxine and TRAb, thyroid ultrasound and orbital computed tomography.

Sequencing input: blood. V and J are TRBV14 and TRBJ2-7; 7 bases align to TRBD2. This clonotype was obtained from a woman aged 35 to 49 with Graves' ophthalmopathy. CDR3 sequence (DNA): TGTGCCAGCAGCCAAGTGGCTAGCGGTCCCTACGAGCAGTACTTC. This codes for CASSQVASGPYEQYF.